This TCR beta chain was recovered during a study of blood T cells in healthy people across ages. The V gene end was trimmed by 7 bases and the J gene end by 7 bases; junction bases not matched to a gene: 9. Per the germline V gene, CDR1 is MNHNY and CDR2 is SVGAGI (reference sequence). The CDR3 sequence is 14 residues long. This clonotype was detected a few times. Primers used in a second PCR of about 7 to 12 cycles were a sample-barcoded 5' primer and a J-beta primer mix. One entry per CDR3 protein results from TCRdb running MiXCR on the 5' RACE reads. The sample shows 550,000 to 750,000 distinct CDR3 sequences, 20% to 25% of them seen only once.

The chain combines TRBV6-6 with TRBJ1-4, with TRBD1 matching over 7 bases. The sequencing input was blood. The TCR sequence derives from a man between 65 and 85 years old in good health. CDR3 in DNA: TGTGCCAGCAATTGGGACAGCTCAGGTGAAAAACTGTTTTTT. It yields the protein CASNWDSSGEKLFF.